Detailed here is one T cell receptor (beta chain). Its antigen is undetermined. Trimming took 7 bases from V and 4 from J, leaving 25 bases between them. The germline CDR1 and CDR2 sequences are GTSNPN and SVGIG (reference sequence). The length of the CDR3 is 16 residues. The entry originates in a study of T cell clonotyping in hematopoietic cell transplantation. Study outcomes and limitations: Pathologically expanded recipient clonotypes increased progressively from day 30 to day 180 as diversity fell.

Samples: about 28 days before transplant, then days 30, 100 and 180 after. Profiled with immunoSEQ multiplex PCR; TCRdb holds only in-frame clones, not every one. This sample has roughly 7,000 clones, with approximately 90% found just once. This receptor was obtained from a female patient in her 50s who had an allogeneic stem cell transplant from an unrelated donor, so the T cells may come from the graft donor. Some clones in this sample may be carry-over from other donors' samples. The specimen was PBMCs, collected 30 days after allogeneic stem cell transplant. The gene calls are TRBV30 and TRBJ1-1; perhaps TRBD1 as D (6 bases). The CDR3 reads CAFRDQSQGGVTEAFF. In nucleotides, the CDR3 is TGTGCCTTCAGGGACCAGAGTCAAGGGGGGGTCACTGAAGCTTTCTTT. The full variable domain, with the rest looked up from reference TRBV30 and TRBJ1-1, is SQTIHQWPATLVQPVGSPLSLECTVEGTSNPNLYWYRQAAGRGLQLLFYSVGIGQISSEVPQNLSASRPQDRQFILSSKKLLLSDSGFYLCAFRDQSQGGVTEAFFGQGTRLTVV.